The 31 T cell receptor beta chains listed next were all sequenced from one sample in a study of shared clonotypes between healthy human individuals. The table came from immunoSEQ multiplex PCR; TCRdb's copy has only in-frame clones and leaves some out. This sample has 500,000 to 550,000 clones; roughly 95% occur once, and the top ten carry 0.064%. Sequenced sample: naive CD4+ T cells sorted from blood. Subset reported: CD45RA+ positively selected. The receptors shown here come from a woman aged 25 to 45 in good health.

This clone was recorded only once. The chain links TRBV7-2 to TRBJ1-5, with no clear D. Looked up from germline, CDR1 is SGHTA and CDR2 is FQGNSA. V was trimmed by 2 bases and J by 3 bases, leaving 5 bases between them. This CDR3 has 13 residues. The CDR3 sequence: CASSLTDNQPQHF. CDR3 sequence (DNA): TGTGCCAGCAGCTTAACAGACAATCAGCCCCAGCATTTT.

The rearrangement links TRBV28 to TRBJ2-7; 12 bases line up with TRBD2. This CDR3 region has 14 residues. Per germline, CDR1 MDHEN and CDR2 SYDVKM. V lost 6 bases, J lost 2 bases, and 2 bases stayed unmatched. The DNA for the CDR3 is TGTGCCAGCAGGCGACTAGCGGGAGCCTACGAGCAGTACTTC. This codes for CASRRLAGAYEQYF.

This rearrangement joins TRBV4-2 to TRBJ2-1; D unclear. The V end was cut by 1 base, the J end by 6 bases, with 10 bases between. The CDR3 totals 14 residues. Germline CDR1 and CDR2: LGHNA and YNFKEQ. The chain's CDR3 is CASSQASDSNEQFF. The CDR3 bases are TGTGCCAGCAGCCAAGCCTCGGATTCCAATGAGCAGTTCTTC.

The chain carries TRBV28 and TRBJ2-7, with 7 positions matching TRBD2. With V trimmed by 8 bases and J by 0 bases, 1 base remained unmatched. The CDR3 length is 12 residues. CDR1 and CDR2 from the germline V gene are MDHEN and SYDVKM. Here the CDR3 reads CASCGSSYEQYF. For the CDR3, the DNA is TGTGCCAGCTGCGGGAGCTCCTACGAGCAGTACTTC. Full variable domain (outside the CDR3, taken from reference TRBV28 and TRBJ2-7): DVKVTQSSRYLVKRTGEKVFLECVQDMDHENMFWYRQDPGLGLRLIYFSYDVKMKEKGDIPEGYSVSREKKERFSLILESASTNQTSMYLCASCGSSYEQYFGPGTRLTVT.

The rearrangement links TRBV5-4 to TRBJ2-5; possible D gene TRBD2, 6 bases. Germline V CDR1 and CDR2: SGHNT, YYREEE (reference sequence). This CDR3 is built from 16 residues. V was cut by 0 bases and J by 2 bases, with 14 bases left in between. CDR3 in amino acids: CASSLGPGVRQETQYF. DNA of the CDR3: TGTGCCAGCAGCTTGGGACCGGGGGTTAGGCAAGAGACCCAGTACTTC.

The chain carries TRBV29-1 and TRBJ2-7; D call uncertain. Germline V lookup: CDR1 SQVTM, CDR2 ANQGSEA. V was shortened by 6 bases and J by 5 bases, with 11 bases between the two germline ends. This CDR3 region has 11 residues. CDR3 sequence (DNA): TGCAGCGTAGCCCCAGGCCACGAGCAGTACTTC. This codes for CSVAPGHEQYF.

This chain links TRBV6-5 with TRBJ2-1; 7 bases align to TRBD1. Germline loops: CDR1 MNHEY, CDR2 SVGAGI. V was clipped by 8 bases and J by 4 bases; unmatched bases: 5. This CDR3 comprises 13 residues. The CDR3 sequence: CASGTALYNEQFF. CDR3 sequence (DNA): TGTGCCAGCGGGACAGCCCTGTACAATGAGCAGTTCTTC.

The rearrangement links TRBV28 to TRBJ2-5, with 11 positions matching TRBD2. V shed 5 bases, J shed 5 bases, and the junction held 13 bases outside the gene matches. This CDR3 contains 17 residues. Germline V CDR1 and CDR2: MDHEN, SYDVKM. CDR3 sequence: CASSRRLAGWAGETQYF. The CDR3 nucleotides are TGTGCCAGCAGTCGACGACTAGCGGGATGGGCGGGGGAGACCCAGTACTTC.

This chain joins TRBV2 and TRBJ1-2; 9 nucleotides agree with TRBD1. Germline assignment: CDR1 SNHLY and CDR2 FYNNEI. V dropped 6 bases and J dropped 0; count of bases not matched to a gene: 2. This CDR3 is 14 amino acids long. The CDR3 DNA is TGTGCCAGCAGCGGACAGGGGCCTAACTATGGCTACACCTTC. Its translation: CASSGQGPNYGYTF.

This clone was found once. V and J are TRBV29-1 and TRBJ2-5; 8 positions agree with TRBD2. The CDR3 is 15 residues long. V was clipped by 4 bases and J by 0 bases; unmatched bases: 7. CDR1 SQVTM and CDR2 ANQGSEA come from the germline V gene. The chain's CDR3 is CSVALAGRYQETQYF. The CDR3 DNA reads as TGCAGCGTTGCCCTAGCGGGCCGGTACCAAGAGACCCAGTACTTC.

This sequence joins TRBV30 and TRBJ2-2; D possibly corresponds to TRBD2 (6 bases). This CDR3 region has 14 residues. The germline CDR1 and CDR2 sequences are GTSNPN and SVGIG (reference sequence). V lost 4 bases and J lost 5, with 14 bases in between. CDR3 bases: TGTGCCTGGAAGGAGGGCCTACCTACCGGGGAGCTGTTTTTT. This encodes CAWKEGLPTGELFF. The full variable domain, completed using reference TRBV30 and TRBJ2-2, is SQTIHQWPATLVQPVGSPLSLECTVEGTSNPNLYWYRQAAGRGLQLLFYSVGIGQISSEVPQNLSASRPQDRQFILSSKKLLLSDSGFYLCAWKEGLPTGELFFGEGSRLTVL.

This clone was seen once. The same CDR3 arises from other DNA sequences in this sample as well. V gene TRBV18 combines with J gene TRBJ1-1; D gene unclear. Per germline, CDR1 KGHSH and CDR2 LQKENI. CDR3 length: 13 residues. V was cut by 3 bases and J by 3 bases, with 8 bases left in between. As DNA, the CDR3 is TGTGCCAGCTCACCCTTGGGAGACACTGAAGCTTTCTTT. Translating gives CASSPLGDTEAFF. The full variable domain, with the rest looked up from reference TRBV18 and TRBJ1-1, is NAGVMQNPRHLVRRRGQEARLRCSPMKGHSHVYWYRQLPEEGLKFMVYLQKENIIDESGMPKERFSAEFPKEGPSILRIQQVVRGDSAAYFCASSPLGDTEAFFGQGTRLTVV.

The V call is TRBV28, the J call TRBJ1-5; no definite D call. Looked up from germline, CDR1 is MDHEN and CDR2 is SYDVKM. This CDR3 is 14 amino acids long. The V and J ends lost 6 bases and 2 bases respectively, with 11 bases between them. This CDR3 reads CASSSSGGNQPQHF. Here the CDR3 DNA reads TGTGCCAGCAGCTCGAGCGGGGGCAATCAGCCCCAGCATTTT.

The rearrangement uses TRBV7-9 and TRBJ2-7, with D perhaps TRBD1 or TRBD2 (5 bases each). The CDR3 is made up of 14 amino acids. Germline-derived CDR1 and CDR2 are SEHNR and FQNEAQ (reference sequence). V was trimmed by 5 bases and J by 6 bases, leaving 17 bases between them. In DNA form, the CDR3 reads TGTGCCAGCAGCACGACCGGGGCCAAGTCCGAGCAGTACTTC. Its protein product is CASSTTGAKSEQYF.

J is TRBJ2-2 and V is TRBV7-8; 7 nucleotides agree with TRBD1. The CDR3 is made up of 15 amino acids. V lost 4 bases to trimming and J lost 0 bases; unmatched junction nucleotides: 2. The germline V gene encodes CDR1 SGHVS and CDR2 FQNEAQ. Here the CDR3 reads CASSSTGSNTGELFF. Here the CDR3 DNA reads TGTGCCAGCAGCTCGACAGGGTCGAACACCGGGGAGCTGTTTTTT.

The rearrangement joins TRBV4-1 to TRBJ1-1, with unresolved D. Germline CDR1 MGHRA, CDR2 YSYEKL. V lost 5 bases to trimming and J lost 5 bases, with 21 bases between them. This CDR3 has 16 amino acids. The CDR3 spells CASSARGGRRETEAFF. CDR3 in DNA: TGCGCCAGCAGCGCGAGAGGTGGCAGGAGAGAGACTGAAGCTTTCTTT.

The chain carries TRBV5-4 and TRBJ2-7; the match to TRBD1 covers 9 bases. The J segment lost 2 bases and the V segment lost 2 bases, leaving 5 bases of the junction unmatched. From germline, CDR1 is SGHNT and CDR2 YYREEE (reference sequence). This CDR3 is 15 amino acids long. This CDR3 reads CASSLSRQGAYEQYF. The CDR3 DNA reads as TGTGCCAGCAGCTTATCCCGACAGGGGGCCTACGAGCAGTACTTC.

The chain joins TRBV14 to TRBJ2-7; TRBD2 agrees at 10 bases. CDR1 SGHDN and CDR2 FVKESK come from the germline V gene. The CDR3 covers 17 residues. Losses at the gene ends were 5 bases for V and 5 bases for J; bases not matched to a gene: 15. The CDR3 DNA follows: TGTGCCAGCAGCGGCCCCAACCTAGCGGGAGAATTACACGAGCAGTACTTC. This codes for CASSGPNLAGELHEQYF.

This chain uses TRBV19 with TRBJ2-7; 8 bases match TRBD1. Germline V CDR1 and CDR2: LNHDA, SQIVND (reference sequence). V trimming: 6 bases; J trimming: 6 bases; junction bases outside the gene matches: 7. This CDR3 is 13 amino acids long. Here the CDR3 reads CASSGQGVSEQYF. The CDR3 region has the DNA TGTGCCAGTAGCGGACAGGGAGTATCCGAGCAGTACTTC.

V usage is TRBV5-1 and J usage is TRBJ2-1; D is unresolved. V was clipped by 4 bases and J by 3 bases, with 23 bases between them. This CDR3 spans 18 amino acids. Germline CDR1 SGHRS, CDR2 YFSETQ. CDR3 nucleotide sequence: TGCGCCAGCAGCGAGGCAGGAGTCCGCATTACCTACTACAATGAGCAGTTCTTC. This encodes CASSEAGVRITYYNEQFF.

The CDR3 loop is CASSPPQGGTTNEKLFF. As DNA, the CDR3 is TGTGCCAGCTCACCACCGCAGGGAGGAACAACTAATGAAAAACTGTTTTTT. The rearrangement uses TRBV18 and TRBJ1-4; D might be TRBD1 (5 bases). CDR3 length equals 17 residues. The germline CDR1 and CDR2 sequences are KGHSH and LQKENI. V was shortened by 0 bases and J by 0 bases, with 11 bases between the two germline ends.

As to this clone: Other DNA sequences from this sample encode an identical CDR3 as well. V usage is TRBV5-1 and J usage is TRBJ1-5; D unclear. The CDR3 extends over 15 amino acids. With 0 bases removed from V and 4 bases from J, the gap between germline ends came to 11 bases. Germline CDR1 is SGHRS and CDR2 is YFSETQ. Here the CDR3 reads CASSLVSGSNQPQHF. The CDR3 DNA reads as TGCGCCAGCAGCTTGGTTTCCGGGTCAAATCAGCCCCAGCATTTT.

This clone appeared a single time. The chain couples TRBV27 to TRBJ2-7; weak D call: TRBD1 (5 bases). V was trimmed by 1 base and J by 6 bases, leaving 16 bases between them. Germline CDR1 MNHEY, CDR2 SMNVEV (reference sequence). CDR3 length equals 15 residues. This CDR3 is CASSLWVSQGSEQYF. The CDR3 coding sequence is TGTGCCAGCAGTTTATGGGTGTCGCAGGGTTCCGAGCAGTACTTC.

The CDR3 loop reads CASSQTARLITEAFF. In DNA, the CDR3 is TGTGCCAGCAGCCAAACCGCCCGACTGATCACTGAAGCTTTCTTT. The chain uses TRBV28 and TRBJ1-1; unclear D gene. V lost 6 bases, J lost 4 bases, and 18 bases lay in between. The CDR3 is made up of 15 amino acids. Germline V gene data show CDR1 as MDHEN and CDR2 as SYDVKM.

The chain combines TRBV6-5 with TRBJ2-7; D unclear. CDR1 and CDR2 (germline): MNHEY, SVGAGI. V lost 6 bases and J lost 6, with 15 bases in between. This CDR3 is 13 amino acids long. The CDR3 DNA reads TGTGCCAGCAGCAGTACCGCAGGTCGCGAGCAGTACTTC. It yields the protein CASSSTAGREQYF.

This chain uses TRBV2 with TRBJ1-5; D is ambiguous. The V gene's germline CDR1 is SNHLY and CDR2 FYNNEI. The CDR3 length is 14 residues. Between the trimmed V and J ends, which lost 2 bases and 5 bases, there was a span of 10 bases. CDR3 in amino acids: CASSERVGDQPQHF. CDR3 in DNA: TGTGCCAGCAGTGAAAGGGTGGGAGATCAGCCCCAGCATTTT. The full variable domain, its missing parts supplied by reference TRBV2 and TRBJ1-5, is EPEVTQTPSHQVTQMGQEVILRCVPISNHLYFYWYRQILGQKVEFLVSFYNNEISEKSEIFDDQFSVERPDGSNFTLKIRSTKLEDSAMYFCASSERVGDQPQHFGDGTRLSIL.

The CDR3, as DNA: TGTGCCATCATTGGTCTGGGGAGTGTGAGGCAGCCCCAGCATTTT. Its protein is CAIIGLGSVRQPQHF. J is TRBJ1-5 and V is TRBV10-3; D remains unclear. Germline CDR1 is ENHRY and CDR2 is SYGVKD. V lost 7 bases and J lost 7, with 20 bases in between. The CDR3 loop spans 15 amino acids.

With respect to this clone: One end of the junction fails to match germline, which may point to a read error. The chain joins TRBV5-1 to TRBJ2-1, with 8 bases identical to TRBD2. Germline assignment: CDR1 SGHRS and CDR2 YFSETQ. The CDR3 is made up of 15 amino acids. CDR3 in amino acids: CASNLSGSSYNEQFF. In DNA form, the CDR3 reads TGCGCCAGCAACTTGAGCGGGAGCTCCTACAATGAGCAGTTCTTC.

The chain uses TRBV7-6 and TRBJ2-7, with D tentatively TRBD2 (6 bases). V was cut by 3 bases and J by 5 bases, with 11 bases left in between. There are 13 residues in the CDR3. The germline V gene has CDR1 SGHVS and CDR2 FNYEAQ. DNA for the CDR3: TGTGCCAGCAGCTTCGGGGGAGAGGACGAGCAGTACTTC. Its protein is CASSFGGEDEQYF.

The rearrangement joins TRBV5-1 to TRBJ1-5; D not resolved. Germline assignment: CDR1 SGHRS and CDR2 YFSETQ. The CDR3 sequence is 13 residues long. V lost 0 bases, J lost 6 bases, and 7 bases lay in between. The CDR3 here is CASSLDSSQPQHF. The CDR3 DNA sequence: TGCGCCAGCAGCTTGGACAGCTCTCAGCCCCAGCATTTT.

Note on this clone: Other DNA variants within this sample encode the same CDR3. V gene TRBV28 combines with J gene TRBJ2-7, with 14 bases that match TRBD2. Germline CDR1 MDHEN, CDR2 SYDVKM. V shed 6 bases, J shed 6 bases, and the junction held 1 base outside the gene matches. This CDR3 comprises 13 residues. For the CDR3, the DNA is TGTGCCAGCAGCGGACTAGCGGGAGGCGAGCAGTACTTC. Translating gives CASSGLAGGEQYF.